Listed here are 22 T cell receptor beta chains from one sample, sequenced in a study of graft-versus-host responses after intestinal transplantation. The repertoire was sequenced with immunoSEQ multiplex PCR; TCRdb's copy has only in-frame clones and lacks some. The table lists about 24,000 clones, 80% to 90% of them singletons, with approximately 1% in the top ten. The sequenced sample was PBMCs, obtained just over 450 days after intestinal transplant. The origin of the receptors is a human patient who received an intestinal transplant, so some T cells may come from the graft donor.

This chain joins TRBV7-9 and TRBJ2-3; 8 nucleotides agree with TRBD2. Germline loops: CDR1 SEHNR, CDR2 FQNEAQ (reference sequence). V lost 4 bases, J lost 4 bases, and 10 bases stayed unmatched. The CDR3 is 16 residues long. CDR3 region: CASSSGGSGVPDTQYF. The CDR3 DNA is TGTGCCAGCAGCTCGGGAGGTAGCGGGGTTCCAGATACGCAGTATTTT.

The rearrangement uses TRBV2 and TRBJ2-3; TRBD2 matches 8 bases. Germline V CDR1 and CDR2: SNHLY, FYNNEI. The V and J ends lost 2 bases and 1 base, in that order; junction bases with no gene match: 5. This CDR3 spans 16 amino acids. CDR3 coding DNA: TGTGCCAGCAGTGAACAATCAGCGGGAGGCACAGATACGCAGTATTTT. Its protein is CASSEQSAGGTDTQYF.

This chain joins TRBV29-1 and TRBJ1-4, with D possibly being TRBD1 (5 bases). V dropped 4 bases and J dropped 0 bases, with 6 bases sitting between them. The CDR3 covers 13 residues. Germline-derived CDR1 and CDR2 are SQVTM and ANQGSEA. The CDR3 nucleotides are TGCAGCGTTGTGGGGCCAACTAATGAAAAACTGTTTTTT. This encodes CSVVGPTNEKLFF.

This chain joins TRBV30 and TRBJ1-4; D perhaps matches TRBD1 (5 bases). Germline CDR1 reads GTSNPN; CDR2 reads SVGIG (reference sequence). There are 15 residues in the CDR3. Trimming left V 1 base short and J 3 bases short, with 12 bases between. CDR3 in DNA: TGTGCCTGGAGTGCTGGGGCAGTCTCTAATGAAAAACTGTTTTTT. It encodes CAWSAGAVSNEKLFF.

The chain couples TRBV6-6 to TRBJ2-7; D is undetermined. This CDR3 has 13 amino acids. Germline CDR1 is MNHNY and CDR2 is SVGAGI (reference sequence). V was pared by 10 bases and J by 7 bases, with 20 bases between. The CDR3 protein is CATHSVTFGEQYF. CDR3 nucleotide sequence: TGTGCCACCCACAGCGTGACCTTCGGGGAGCAGTACTTC.

The gene calls are TRBV29-1 and TRBJ2-3; 7 nucleotides match TRBD2. The CDR3 runs to 15 residues. The J segment lost 5 bases and the V segment lost 5 bases, leaving 13 bases of the junction unmatched. Germline lookup yields CDR1 SQVTM and CDR2 ANQGSEA. CDR3 sequence: CSVRIVDGGIDTQYF. The CDR3 region has the DNA TGCAGCGTTCGGATCGTGGACGGGGGGATAGATACGCAGTATTTT.

This clone showed up just once. This chain connects TRBV10-1 to TRBJ2-3; 7 nucleotides agree with TRBD2. The CDR3 spans 15 residues. V lost 2 bases to trimming and J lost 2 bases; unmatched junction nucleotides: 4. From germline, CDR1 is WNHNN and CDR2 SYGVQD (reference sequence). The CDR3 spells CASSEGRLATDTQYF. CDR3 DNA sequence: TGCGCCAGCAGTGAGGGTAGACTAGCCACAGATACGCAGTATTTT.

The chain uses TRBV4-2 and TRBJ2-5, with D possibly TRBD2 on 5 matching bases. The CDR3 loop spans 14 amino acids. Trimming stripped 4 bases from V and 2 bases from J, with 11 bases between. Germline V gene lookup returns CDR1 LGHNA and CDR2 YNFKEQ. CDR3 DNA: TGTGCCAGCAGCCGTGGACTGGGACAAGAGACCCAGTACTTC. It yields the protein CASSRGLGQETQYF.

V and J are TRBV6-5 and TRBJ1-5; D may be TRBD1 (5 bases). The CDR3 is 14 residues long. Trimming removed 2 bases from V and 3 bases from J, with 8 bases in between. Germline CDR1 reads MNHEY; CDR2 reads SVGAGI. This chain's CDR3 is CASSYGALNQPQHF. CDR3 bases: TGTGCCAGCAGTTACGGGGCCCTCAATCAGCCCCAGCATTTT.

V is TRBV10-1 and J is TRBJ1-5; 8 bases match TRBD1. Trimming cost V 8 bases and J 1 base; bases outside gene matches: 4. CDR3 length: 14 amino acids. Germline lookup yields CDR1 WNHNN and CDR2 SYGVQD (reference sequence). The CDR3 sequence is CASPYRGSNQPQHF. CDR3 coding DNA: TGCGCCAGCCCATACAGGGGGAGCAATCAGCCCCAGCATTTT.

This rearrangement joins TRBV27 to TRBJ2-2; D gene ambiguous. The V end lost 0 bases, the J end lost 2 bases, and 7 bases lay between the germline ends. The CDR3 has 15 amino acids. Germline-derived CDR1 and CDR2 are MNHEY and SMNVEV (reference sequence). The CDR3 region is CASSLSGRNTGELFF. The CDR3 bases are TGTGCCAGCAGTTTATCGGGCCGAAACACCGGGGAGCTGTTTTTT.

In its sample, this clone was seen once. At one boundary the junction diverges from the germline segment, which might be a read error. The chain combines TRBV7-7 with TRBJ2-5; possibly TRBD1 or TRBD2 for D (5 bases each). The CDR3 runs 17 residues. Germline lookup yields CDR1 SSHAT and CDR2 FNYEAQ (reference sequence). CDR3 amino acids: CASSLGPGPEDRVSQYF. The CDR3 nucleotides read TGTGCTAGCAGCTTAGGCCCGGGACCTGAGGATAGAGTGTCCCAGTACTTC. Together with reference TRBV7-7 and TRBJ2-5, the CDR3 gives the full variable domain: GAGVSQSPRYKVTKRGQDVTLRCDPISSHATLYWYQQALGQGPEFLTYFNYEAQPDKSGLPSDRFSAERPEGSISTLTIQRTEQRDSAMYRCASSLGPGPEDRVSQYFGPGTRLLVL.

DNA for the CDR3: TGTGCCAGTAGCACCGGGACAGGGAACTATCAGCCCCAGCATTTT. It specifies CASSTGTGNYQPQHF. The V gene is TRBV19, the J gene TRBJ1-5; the match to TRBD1 covers 9 bases. This CDR3 is built from 15 residues. V shed 6 bases, J shed 5 bases, and the junction held 8 bases outside the gene matches. Germline lookup yields CDR1 LNHDA and CDR2 SQIVND (reference sequence).

This chain uses TRBV27 with TRBJ1-2; 9 bases fit TRBD1. The germline CDR1 and CDR2 sequences are MNHEY and SMNVEV (reference sequence). V trimming: 5 bases; J trimming: 6 bases; junction bases outside the gene matches: 7. There are 14 residues in the CDR3. CDR3 DNA: TGTGCCAGCAGTACGGACAGGGGCAGGGATGGCTACACCTTC. This sequence encodes CASSTDRGRDGYTF.

V is TRBV28 and J is TRBJ1-2, with 8 positions matching TRBD1. Germline values: CDR1 MDHEN, CDR2 SYDVKM. The V segment lost 5 bases and the J segment 3 bases; nucleotides outside the gene matches: 5. The CDR3 spans 14 residues. CDR3 nucleotide sequence: TGTGCCAGCAGTGATGGACAGGGATACTATGGCTACACCTTC. Its translation: CASSDGQGYYGYTF.

This chain uses TRBV6-1 with TRBJ2-7; possibly TRBD1 or TRBD2 for D (5 bases each). Germline loops: CDR1 MNHNS, CDR2 SASEGT. V was trimmed by 5 bases and J by 0 bases, leaving 14 bases between them. There are 15 residues in the CDR3. The CDR3 protein is CASSPGPISSYEQYF. The CDR3 nucleotides are TGTGCCAGCAGTCCGGGACCGATTAGCTCCTACGAGCAGTACTTC.

In its sample, this clone was seen a few times. V and J are TRBV10-1 and TRBJ2-2, with 7 bases that match TRBD2. V trimming: 5 bases; J trimming: 1 base; junction bases outside the gene matches: 4. Looked up from germline, CDR1 is WNHNN and CDR2 is SYGVQD (reference sequence). This CDR3 comprises 15 residues. The CDR3 sequence: CASSWTGGNTGELFF. The CDR3 bases are TGCGCCAGCAGTTGGACGGGGGGGAACACCGGGGAGCTGTTTTTT.

Only a few counts were recorded for this clone. The genes are TRBV30 and TRBJ2-1; the D gene is possibly TRBD1 (7 bases). This CDR3 has 13 residues. Germline CDR1 GTSNPN, CDR2 SVGIG (reference sequence). The V gene lost 5 bases and the J gene lost 4 bases, with 12 bases spanning the gap. In nucleotides, the CDR3 is TGTGCCTGGGGGGGGACAGCGTACAATGAGCAGTTCTTC. Translated, it gives CAWGGTAYNEQFF.

As to this clone: This same CDR3 is encoded by further DNA sequences in the sample. J is TRBJ2-1 and V is TRBV30; D perhaps matches TRBD1 (6 bases). The CDR3 is 15 residues long. Trimming shortened V by 0 bases and J by 8 bases, and 17 bases separated the two germline ends. CDR1 GTSNPN and CDR2 SVGIG come from the germline V gene (reference sequence). CDR3 protein: CAWSVGLGGWDEQFF. The CDR3 DNA reads TGTGCCTGGAGTGTAGGTCTAGGGGGTTGGGATGAGCAGTTCTTC.

This chain links TRBV7-6 with TRBJ2-7, with D possibly TRBD1 on 5 matching bases. The germline gives CDR1 SGHVS, CDR2 FNYEAQ. The CDR3 loop spans 13 amino acids. V was cut by 7 bases and J by 4 bases, with 14 bases left in between. The CDR3 protein is CASTEWGRYEQYF. Here the CDR3 DNA reads TGTGCCAGCACCGAATGGGGCAGATACGAGCAGTACTTC.

V and J are TRBV5-1 and TRBJ1-5, with D unresolved. Between the trimmed V and J ends, which lost 0 bases and 3 bases, there was a span of 4 bases. Germline V gives CDR1 SGHRS, CDR2 YFSETQ. The CDR3 is 13 amino acids. The CDR3 DNA reads TGCGCCAGCAGCTTGGACGCCAATCAGCCCCAGCATTTT. Translating gives CASSLDANQPQHF.

The chain combines TRBV29-1 with TRBJ2-5; D gene ambiguous. The CDR3 runs to 13 residues. V was clipped by 3 bases and J by 5 bases, with 13 bases between them. Germline loops: CDR1 SQVTM, CDR2 ANQGSEA. Here the CDR3 reads CSVDGGVPETQYF. In DNA form, the CDR3 reads TGCAGCGTTGATGGTGGGGTCCCTGAGACCCAGTACTTC.